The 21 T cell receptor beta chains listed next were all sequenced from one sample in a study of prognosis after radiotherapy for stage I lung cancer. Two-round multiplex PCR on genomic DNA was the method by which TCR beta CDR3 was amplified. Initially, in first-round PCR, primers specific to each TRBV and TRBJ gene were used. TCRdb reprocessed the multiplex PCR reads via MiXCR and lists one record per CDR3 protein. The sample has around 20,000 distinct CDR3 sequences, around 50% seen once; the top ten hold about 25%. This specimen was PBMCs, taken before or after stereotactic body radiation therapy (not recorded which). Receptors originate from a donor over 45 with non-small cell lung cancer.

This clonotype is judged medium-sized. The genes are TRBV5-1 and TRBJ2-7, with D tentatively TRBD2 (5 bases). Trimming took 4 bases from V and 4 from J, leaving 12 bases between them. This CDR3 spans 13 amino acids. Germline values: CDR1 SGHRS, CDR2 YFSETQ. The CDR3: CASSPGTNYEQYF. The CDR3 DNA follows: TGCGCCAGCAGCCCGGGAACGAATTACGAGCAGTACTTC.

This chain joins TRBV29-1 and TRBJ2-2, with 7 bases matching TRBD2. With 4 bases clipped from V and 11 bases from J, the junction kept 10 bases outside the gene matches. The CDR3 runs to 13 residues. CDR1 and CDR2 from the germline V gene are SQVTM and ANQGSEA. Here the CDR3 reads CSVAGGSGGELFF. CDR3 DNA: TGCAGCGTTGCTGGCGGGAGTGGCGGTGAGCTGTTTTTT.

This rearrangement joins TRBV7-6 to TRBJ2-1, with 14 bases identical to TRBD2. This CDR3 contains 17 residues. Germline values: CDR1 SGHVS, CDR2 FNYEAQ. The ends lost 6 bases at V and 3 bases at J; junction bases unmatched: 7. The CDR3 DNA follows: TGTGCCAGCAGTAGAGCCGGGACTAGCGGGGGCTACAATGAGCAGTTCTTC. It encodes CASSRAGTSGGYNEQFF.

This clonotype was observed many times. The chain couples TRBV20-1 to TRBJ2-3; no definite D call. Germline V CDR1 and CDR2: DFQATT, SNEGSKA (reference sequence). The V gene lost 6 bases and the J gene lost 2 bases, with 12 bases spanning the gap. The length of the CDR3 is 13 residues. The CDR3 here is CSAESEDTDTQYF. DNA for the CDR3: TGCAGTGCCGAAAGCGAGGACACAGATACGCAGTATTTT.

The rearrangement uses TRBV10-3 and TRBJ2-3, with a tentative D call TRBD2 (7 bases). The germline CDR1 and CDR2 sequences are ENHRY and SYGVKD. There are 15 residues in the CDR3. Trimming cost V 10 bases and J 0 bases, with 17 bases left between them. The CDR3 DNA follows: TGTGCCACCACTAGGGGGAGGGCCAGCACAGATACGCAGTATTTT. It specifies CATTRGRASTDTQYF.

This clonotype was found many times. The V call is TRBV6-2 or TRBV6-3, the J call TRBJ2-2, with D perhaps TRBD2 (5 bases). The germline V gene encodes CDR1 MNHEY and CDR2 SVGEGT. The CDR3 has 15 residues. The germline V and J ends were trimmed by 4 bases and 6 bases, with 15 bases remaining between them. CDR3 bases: TGTGCCAGCAGTTGGAGTAGCGAGTCGGCCGGGGAGCTGTTTTTT. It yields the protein CASSWSSESAGELFF.

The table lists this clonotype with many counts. For the CDR3, the DNA is TGTGCCAGCTCACCACCAATAGGGACAGGGGGCGTCAACACTGAAGCTTTCTTT. Translated: CASSPPIGTGGVNTEAFF. V is TRBV18 and J is TRBJ1-1; 12 positions match TRBD1. The germline CDR1 and CDR2 sequences are KGHSH and LQKENI. J was trimmed by 2 bases and V by 0 bases; bases with no gene match: 7. This CDR3 is built from 18 residues.

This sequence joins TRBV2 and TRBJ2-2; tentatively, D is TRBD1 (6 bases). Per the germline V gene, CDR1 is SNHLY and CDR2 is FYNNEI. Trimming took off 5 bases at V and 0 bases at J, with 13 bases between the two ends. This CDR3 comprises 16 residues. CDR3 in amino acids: CASSRWTDSNTGELFF. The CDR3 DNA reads TGTGCCAGCAGTCGATGGACAGACTCGAACACCGGGGAGCTGTTTTTT.

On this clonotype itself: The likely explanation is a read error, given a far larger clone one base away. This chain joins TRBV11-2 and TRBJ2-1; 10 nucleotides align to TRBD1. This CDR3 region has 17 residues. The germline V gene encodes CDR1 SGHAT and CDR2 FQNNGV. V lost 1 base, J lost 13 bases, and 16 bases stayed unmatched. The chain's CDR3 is CASSLGPGQGRTETQFF. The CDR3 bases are TGTGCCAGCAGCTTAGGCCCGGGACAGGGGAGGACAGAGACCCAGTTCTTC.

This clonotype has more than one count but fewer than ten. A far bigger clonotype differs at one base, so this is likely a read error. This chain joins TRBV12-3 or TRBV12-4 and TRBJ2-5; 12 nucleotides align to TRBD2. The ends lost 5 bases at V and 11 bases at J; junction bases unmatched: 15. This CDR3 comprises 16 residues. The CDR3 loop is CASSPNLAGGPGEQYF. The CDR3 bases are TGTGCCAGCAGTCCCAATCTAGCGGGAGGGCCGGGTGAGCAGTACTTC.

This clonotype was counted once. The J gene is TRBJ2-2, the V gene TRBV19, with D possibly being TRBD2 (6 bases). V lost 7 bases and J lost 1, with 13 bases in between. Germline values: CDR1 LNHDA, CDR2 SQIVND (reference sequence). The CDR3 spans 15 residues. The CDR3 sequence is CASMDGSGNTGELFF. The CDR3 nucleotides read TGTGCCAGTATGGACGGGAGTGGGAACACCGGGGAGCTGTTTTTT.

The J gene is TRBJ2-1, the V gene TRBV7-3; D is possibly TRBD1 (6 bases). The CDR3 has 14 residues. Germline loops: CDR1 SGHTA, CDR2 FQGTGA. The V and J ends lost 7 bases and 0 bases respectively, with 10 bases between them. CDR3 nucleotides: TGTGCCAGCATCGGGACACCCTCCTACAATGAGCAGTTCTTC. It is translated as CASIGTPSYNEQFF.

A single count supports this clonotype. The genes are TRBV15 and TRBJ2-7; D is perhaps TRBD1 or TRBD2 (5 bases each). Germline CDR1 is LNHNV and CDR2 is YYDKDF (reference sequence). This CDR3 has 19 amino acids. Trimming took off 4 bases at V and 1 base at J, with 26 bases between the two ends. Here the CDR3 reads CATSIDEWTSGTPSYEQYF. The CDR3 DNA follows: TGTGCCACCAGCATAGATGAGTGGACATCCGGGACCCCTTCCTACGAGCAGTACTTC.

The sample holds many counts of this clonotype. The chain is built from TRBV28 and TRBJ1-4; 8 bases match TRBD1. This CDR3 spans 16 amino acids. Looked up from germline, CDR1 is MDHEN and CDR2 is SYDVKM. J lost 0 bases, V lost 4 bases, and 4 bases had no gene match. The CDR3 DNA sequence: TGTGCCAGCAGTTCCACAGGGGGTCCAACTAATGAAAAACTGTTTTTT. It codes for CASSSTGGPTNEKLFF.

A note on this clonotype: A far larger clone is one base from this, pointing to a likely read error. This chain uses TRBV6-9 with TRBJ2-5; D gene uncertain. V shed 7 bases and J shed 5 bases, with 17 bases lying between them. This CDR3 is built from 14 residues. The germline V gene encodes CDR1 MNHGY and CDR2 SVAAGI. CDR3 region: CASIYYGVRETQYF. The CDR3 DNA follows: TGTGCCAGCATTTACTACGGCGTCCGGGAGACCCAGTACTTC.

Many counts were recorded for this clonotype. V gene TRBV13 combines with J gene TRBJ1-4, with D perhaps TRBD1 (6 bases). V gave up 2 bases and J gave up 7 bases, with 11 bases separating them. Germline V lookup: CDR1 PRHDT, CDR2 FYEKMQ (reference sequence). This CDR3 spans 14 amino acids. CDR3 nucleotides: TGTGCCAGCAGCTTAAAACAGGGCGGTGAAAAACTGTTTTTT. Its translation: CASSLKQGGEKLFF.

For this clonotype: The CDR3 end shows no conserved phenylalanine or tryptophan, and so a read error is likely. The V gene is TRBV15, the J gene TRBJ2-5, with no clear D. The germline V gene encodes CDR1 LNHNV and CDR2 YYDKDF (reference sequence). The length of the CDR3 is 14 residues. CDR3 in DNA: TGTGCCACCAGAAGAGATTTGGCTCAAGAGACCCAGTACTTA. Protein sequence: CATRRDLAQETQYL.

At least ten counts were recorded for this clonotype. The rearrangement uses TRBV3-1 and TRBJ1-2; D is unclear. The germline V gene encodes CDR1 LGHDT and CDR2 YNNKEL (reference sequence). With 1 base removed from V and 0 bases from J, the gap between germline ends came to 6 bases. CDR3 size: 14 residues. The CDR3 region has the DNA TGTGCCAGCAGCCAAGGGCTGTCTAACTATGGCTACACCTTC. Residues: CASSQGLSNYGYTF.

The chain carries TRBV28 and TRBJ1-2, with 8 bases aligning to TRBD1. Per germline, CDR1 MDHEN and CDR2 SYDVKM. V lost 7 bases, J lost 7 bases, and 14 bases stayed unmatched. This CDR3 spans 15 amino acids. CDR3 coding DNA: TGTGCCAGCATCCCGGACAGGGTGCGCGGAGGTGGCTACACCTTC. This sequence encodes CASIPDRVRGGGYTF.

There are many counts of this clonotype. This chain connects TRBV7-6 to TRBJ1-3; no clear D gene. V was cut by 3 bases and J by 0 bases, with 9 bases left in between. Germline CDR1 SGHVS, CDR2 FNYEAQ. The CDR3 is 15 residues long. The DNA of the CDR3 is TGTGCCAGCAGCTTTCTAACCGGCTCTGGAAACACCATATATTTT. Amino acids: CASSFLTGSGNTIYF. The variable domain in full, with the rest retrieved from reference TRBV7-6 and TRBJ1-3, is GAGVSQSPRYKVTKRGQDVALRCDPISGHVSLYWYRQALGQGPEFLTYFNYEAQQDKSGLPNDRFSAERPEGSISTLTIQRTEQRDSAMYRCASSFLTGSGNTIYFGEGSWLTVV.

CDR3: CASSLCQGGNSPLHF. Here the CDR3 DNA reads TGTGCCAGCAGTTTGTGTCAGGGTGGTAATTCACCCCTCCACTTT. This chain links TRBV12-3 or TRBV12-4 with TRBJ1-6, with a possible D match to TRBD1 (5 bases). V lost 3 bases and J 6 bases, leaving 12 bases between the germline ends. The CDR3 contains 15 residues.